Listed here are 32 T cell receptor beta chains from one sample, sequenced in a study of metastatic and nonmetastatic thyroid tumors. There were no patients who had received any treatment before thyroid surgery. TCRdb re-processed the PCR reads through MiXCR. Here the sample spans some 23,000 clones, about a fifth being singletons. What was sequenced was blood. The receptors shown here come from a female donor with papillary thyroid cancer or a benign thyroid nodule (not recorded which). Some clones in this sample may be carry-over from other donors' samples.

The table lists this clone with many counts. The V gene is TRBV30, the J gene TRBJ1-6; a possible D gene is TRBD1 (5 bases). Germline V gene lookup returns CDR1 GTSNPN and CDR2 SVGIG (reference sequence). This CDR3 comprises 11 residues. V gave up 5 bases and J gave up 8 bases, with 7 bases separating them. The CDR3 loop reads CAWGGDSPLHF. CDR3 coding DNA: TGTGCCTGGGGAGGGGATTCACCCCTCCACTTT.

This clone was recorded many times. This chain connects TRBV11-1 to TRBJ2-6; D is perhaps TRBD1 (5 bases). Trimming stripped 3 bases from V and 0 bases from J, with 9 bases between. Germline CDR1 and CDR2: SGHAT and FQDESV (reference sequence). This CDR3 is 16 amino acids long. This CDR3 is CASSFQGSSGANVLTF. The CDR3 bases are TGTGCCAGCAGCTTCCAGGGATCCTCTGGGGCCAACGTCCTGACTTTC.

This clone is judged medium-sized (0.01 to 0.1%). The rearrangement joins TRBV3-1 to TRBJ2-4, with D unclear. This CDR3 is built from 15 residues. V was pared by 0 bases and J by 8 bases, with 14 bases between. Germline CDR1 LGHDT, CDR2 YNNKEL (reference sequence). The CDR3: CASSQEGCLLDIQYF. The CDR3 DNA sequence: TGTGCCAGCAGCCAAGAAGGATGCCTTCTGGACATTCAGTACTTC.

The rearrangement uses TRBV28 and TRBJ2-7; D is unclear. Trimming removed 2 bases at V and 2 bases at J, with 16 bases between. The germline V gene encodes CDR1 MDHEN and CDR2 SYDVKM. The CDR3 runs to 16 residues. In DNA, the CDR3 is TGTGCCAGCAGTTTAGTCCACAGCAGTGCACCCTACGAGCAGTACTTC. This codes for CASSLVHSSAPYEQYF. The variable domain in full, completed from reference TRBV28 and TRBJ2-7, reads DVKVTQSSRYLVKRTGEKVFLECVQDMDHENMFWYRQDPGLGLRLIYFSYDVKMKEKGDIPEGYSVSREKKERFSLILESASTNQTSMYLCASSLVHSSAPYEQYFGPGTRLTVT.

This clone was counted many times. The chain recombines TRBV18 with TRBJ2-3, with D uncertain. Trimming cost V 6 bases and J 3 bases, with 7 bases left between them. Germline V CDR1 and CDR2: KGHSH, LQKENI. CDR3 length equals 12 residues. The CDR3, as DNA: TGTGCCAGCTCCCCTAGAACAGATACGCAGTATTTT. Its translation: CASSPRTDTQYF.

The V call is TRBV6-1, the J call TRBJ2-7, with 7 nucleotides matching TRBD1. This CDR3 comprises 15 residues. The ends lost 6 bases at V and 2 bases at J; junction bases unmatched: 10. The V gene's germline CDR1 is MNHNS and CDR2 SASEGT. The CDR3, as DNA: TGTGCCAGCAGACGAGGGACAGCCTATACCTACGAGCAGTACTTC. It codes for CASRRGTAYTYEQYF.

The chain joins TRBV28 to TRBJ2-6; maybe TRBD1 (5 bases). V lost 5 bases and J lost 5, with 16 bases in between. Germline CDR1 reads MDHEN; CDR2 reads SYDVKM. The CDR3 extends over 16 amino acids. CDR3 nucleotide sequence: TGTGCCAGCAGTCCTCTGAAGGGGTCTTGGGCCAACGTCCTGACTTTC. It specifies CASSPLKGSWANVLTF.

This clone was picked up a small number of times. Here the CDR3 DNA reads TGTGCCAGCATCCGTCTACCCGGGACCGGGACTAGCTCCTACAATGAGCAGTTCTTC. This codes for CASIRLPGTGTSSYNEQFF. J is TRBJ2-1 and V is TRBV28; 8 bases agree with TRBD2. CDR1 is MDHEN, CDR2 SYDVKM, per germline. CDR3 length: 19 residues. The V and J ends lost 7 bases and 0 bases, in that order; junction bases with no gene match: 17.

Of note for this clone: Germline is not matched at one junction end, which may reflect a read error. The chain carries TRBV7-2 and TRBJ1-3; D is ambiguous. This CDR3 has 13 amino acids. Germline-derived CDR1 and CDR2 are SGHTA and FQGNSA. The CDR3 bases are TGTGCCAGCAGCTTAGAGCACCGAAACACCATATACTTT. This encodes CASSLEHRNTIYF.

This clone was recorded at least ten times. This chain joins TRBV20-1 and TRBJ1-2; maybe TRBD1 (6 bases). This CDR3 region has 12 residues. Germline CDR1 DFQATT, CDR2 SNEGSKA (reference sequence). Between the trimmed V and J ends, which lost 5 bases and 4 bases, there was a span of 11 bases. This CDR3 is CSAPRGSYGYTF. The CDR3 DNA is TGCAGTGCTCCCAGGGGCAGCTATGGCTACACCTTC.

In this sample, this clone turned up a few times. This chain connects TRBV5-6 to TRBJ2-1, with TRBD1 matching over 10 bases. Trimming at V came to 1 base and at J to 14 bases, leaving 6 bases not matched to a gene. Looked up from germline, CDR1 is SGHDT and CDR2 is YYEEEE. CDR3 length: 13 residues. Here the CDR3 reads CASSLLVGTGEFF. The CDR3 nucleotides read TGTGCCAGCAGCTTGCTCGTCGGGACAGGGGAGTTCTTC.

There are a few counts of this clone. The CDR3 region has the DNA TGTGCCAGCAGTTCGGAGCCTGGAAACACCATATATTTT. Its translation is CASSSEPGNTIYF. This chain uses TRBV6-5 with TRBJ1-3; no clear D gene. The V gene lost 4 bases and the J gene lost 2 bases, with 6 bases spanning the gap. Per the germline V gene, CDR1 is MNHEY and CDR2 is SVGAGI. The CDR3 spans 13 residues.

This clone was detected only a few times. The chain is built from TRBV27 and TRBJ2-7; no clear D. Germline V lookup: CDR1 MNHEY, CDR2 SMNVEV (reference sequence). This CDR3 is 12 amino acids long. Deletions cut 5 bases from V and 4 bases from J, with 9 bases between. The CDR3 is CASSTPGYEQYF. CDR3 DNA sequence: TGTGCCAGCAGTACCCCCGGATACGAGCAGTACTTC.

This clone was detected only a few times. The chain employs TRBV6-1 and TRBJ1-6; a possible D gene is TRBD1 (6 bases). This CDR3 has 15 amino acids. The germline V gene encodes CDR1 MNHNS and CDR2 SASEGT. V was clipped by 6 bases and J by 3 bases, with 12 bases between them. CDR3 DNA: TGTGCCAGCAGACGGACAGTCGGCTATAATTCACCCCTCCACTTT. Translation: CASRRTVGYNSPLHF.

The chain joins TRBV6-5 to TRBJ2-1; maybe TRBD2 (6 bases). CDR1 and CDR2 (germline): MNHEY, SVGAGI. This CDR3 is built from 14 residues. V was trimmed by 0 bases and J by 6 bases, leaving 9 bases between them. CDR3 bases: TGTGCCAGCAGTTACTCGAGGAGGGTCAATGAGCAGTTCTTC. This encodes CASSYSRRVNEQFF.

This clone was recorded once. This chain connects TRBV9 to TRBJ2-2; 9 bases map to TRBD2. J gave up 7 bases and V 2 bases, and 6 bases lay outside the gene matches. The germline V gene encodes CDR1 SGDLS and CDR2 YYNGEE. The CDR3 runs to 15 residues. CDR3 residues: CASSVSGRRGGELFF. The CDR3 DNA sequence: TGTGCCAGCAGCGTTAGCGGGAGAAGGGGCGGGGAGCTGTTTTTT.

Ten or more counts support this clone. The chain combines TRBV14 with TRBJ1-4; no clear D. This CDR3 spans 13 amino acids. Trimming shortened V by 1 base and J by 7 bases, and 7 bases separated the two germline ends. In germline, CDR1 is SGHDN, CDR2 FVKESK. For the CDR3, the DNA is TGTGCCAGCAGCCAAGTACTGGGTGAAAAACTGTTTTTT. It translates to CASSQVLGEKLFF.

This clone came up many times. This chain joins TRBV28 and TRBJ2-2, with 8 bases fitting TRBD1. Germline loops: CDR1 MDHEN, CDR2 SYDVKM. V dropped 9 bases and J dropped 8; count of bases not matched to a gene: 8. The CDR3 length is 13 residues. The DNA for the CDR3 is TGTGCCAGTACAGGGGGGCGGTCTGGGGAGCTGTTTTTT. It specifies CASTGGRSGELFF.

This clone was counted many times. The V call is TRBV30, the J call TRBJ1-1; TRBD1 might be the D (6 bases). Germline CDR1 reads GTSNPN; CDR2 reads SVGIG (reference sequence). This CDR3 region has 13 residues. The germline V and J ends were trimmed by 2 bases and 4 bases, with 11 bases remaining between them. The CDR3 DNA follows: TGTGCCTGGAGTTACACCAGGGGCACTGAAGCTTTCTTT. Translated: CAWSYTRGTEAFF.

The table lists this clone with many counts. The chain couples TRBV20-1 to TRBJ2-7, with D perhaps matching TRBD1 (5 bases). The CDR3 consists of 14 residues. V was cut by 6 bases and J by 2 bases, with 17 bases left in between. Germline assignment: CDR1 DFQATT and CDR2 SNEGSKA (reference sequence). As DNA, the CDR3 is TGCAGTGCCCCCGAACAGGATATCGCCTACGAGCAGTACTTC. Protein product: CSAPEQDIAYEQYF.

This rearrangement joins TRBV6-4 to TRBJ2-3; TRBD2 agrees at 12 bases. The germline CDR1 and CDR2 sequences are MRHNA and SNTAGT. CDR3 size: 18 residues. V was pared by 6 bases and J by 0 bases, with 10 bases of the junction left unmatched. CDR3 nucleotide sequence: TGTGCCAGCAGGTCCTGGACTAGCGGGATGAGTAGCACAGATACGCAGTATTTT. Its translation: CASRSWTSGMSSTDTQYF.

This clone was recorded many times. A much larger clone lies a single base off, so this may be a read error. Other DNA sequences in the same sample also yield this CDR3. The chain combines TRBV10-1 with TRBJ2-5; D is possibly TRBD1 or TRBD2 (6 bases each). Germline V lookup: CDR1 WNHNN, CDR2 SYGVQD (reference sequence). This CDR3 has 16 residues. The CDR3, as DNA: TGCGCCAGCAGTGGGGCCGTACAGGGAGGTTTAGAGACCCAGTATTTC. It encodes CASSGAVQGGLETQYF.

Regarding this clone: A read error may account for a junction end that differs from germline. V gene TRBV6-1 combines with J gene TRBJ2-1; 8 bases map to TRBD2. The CDR3 spans 15 residues. Germline CDR1 and CDR2: MNHNS and SASEGT. For the CDR3, the DNA is TGCGCCAGCAGCCTACCAGCGGGAGCGCCCCGTGAGCAGTTCTTC. The encoded protein is CASSLPAGAPREQFF.

The gene calls are TRBV20-1 and TRBJ2-3; a weak D match, TRBD2 (6 bases). Looked up from germline, CDR1 is DFQATT and CDR2 is SNEGSKA (reference sequence). The CDR3 contains 13 residues. V was cut by 3 bases and J by 12 bases, with 19 bases left in between. Here the CDR3 DNA reads TGCAGTGCTAGCCCCTTTTGGTGGGAGGCTCAGTATTTT. Its protein product is CSASPFWWEAQYF.

This clone was detected only a few times. The V call is TRBV19, the J call TRBJ1-6, with D tentatively TRBD1 (6 bases). The V and J ends lost 1 base and 11 bases respectively, with 12 bases between them. CDR3 length: 14 residues. Per germline, CDR1 LNHDA and CDR2 SQIVND (reference sequence). Here the CDR3 reads CASSIGTATAPLHF. CDR3 nucleotides: TGTGCCAGTAGTATAGGGACAGCCACGGCACCCCTCCACTTT.

This clone was detected many times. This sequence joins TRBV28 and TRBJ1-3; D not resolved. Germline lookup yields CDR1 MDHEN and CDR2 SYDVKM. The CDR3 contains 14 residues. Trimming removed 1 base from V and 9 bases from J, with 13 bases in between. Here the CDR3 reads CASSLSGPPSTIYF. In DNA form, the CDR3 reads TGTGCCAGCAGTTTATCCGGACCCCCAAGCACCATATATTTT.

This clone was seen at least ten times. The rearrangement joins TRBV20-1 to TRBJ2-2; 10 bases map to TRBD2. This CDR3 is built from 15 residues. Losses at the gene ends were 0 bases for V and 3 bases for J; bases not matched to a gene: 1. The V gene's germline CDR1 is DFQATT and CDR2 SNEGSKA (reference sequence). CDR3 protein: CSARDGLADTGELFF. Written as DNA, the CDR3 is TGCAGTGCTAGAGATGGACTAGCGGACACCGGGGAGCTGTTTTTT.

V and J are TRBV25-1 and TRBJ1-6, with 8 bases that match TRBD1. J gave up 8 bases and V 1 base, and 4 bases lay outside the gene matches. CDR1 is MGHDK, CDR2 SYGVNS, per germline. This CDR3 spans 15 amino acids. The chain's CDR3 is CASSESTGGYSPLHF. CDR3 nucleotide sequence: TGTGCCAGCAGTGAATCAACAGGGGGATATTCACCCCTCCACTTT.

Many counts were recorded for this clone. The chain combines TRBV4-1 with TRBJ1-2; D gene uncertain. Trimming cost V 0 bases and J 3 bases, with 14 bases left between them. This CDR3 has 16 amino acids. The V gene's germline CDR1 is MGHRA and CDR2 YSYEKL. CDR3 sequence (DNA): TGCGCCAGCAGCCAAGAGTCAAGTGCCGGGGACTATGGCTACACCTTC. As protein: CASSQESSAGDYGYTF.

This clone was observed at least ten times. The rearrangement uses TRBV4-3 and TRBJ1-4; D gene unclear. CDR1 and CDR2 (germline): LGHNA, YSLEER. The CDR3 totals 15 residues. Trimming took off 4 bases at V and 0 bases at J, with 9 bases between the two ends. The CDR3 is CASSPWITTNEKLFF. In DNA, the CDR3 is TGCGCCAGCAGCCCCTGGATTACAACTAATGAAAAACTGTTTTTT.

Judged by abundance, this clone is medium-sized. The chain couples TRBV27 to TRBJ2-7; 7 positions agree with TRBD1. Per the germline V gene, CDR1 is MNHEY and CDR2 is SMNVEV (reference sequence). This CDR3 region has 16 residues. The V segment lost 5 bases and the J segment 3 bases; nucleotides outside the gene matches: 13. DNA for the CDR3: TGTGCCAGCAGTCCGCCCCCCGGGACAGCCGGCTACGAGCAGTACTTC. Translating gives CASSPPPGTAGYEQYF.

On this clone: Relative to the germline gene, one junction end is altered; a read error may explain this. The rearrangement links TRBV6-1 to TRBJ1-2, with D hard to call. The CDR3 extends over 13 amino acids. The germline V gene encodes CDR1 MNHNS and CDR2 SASEGT. The CDR3 here is CASSALGSYCYTF. The CDR3 coding sequence is TGTGCCAGCAGTGCCCTTGGAAGCTATTGCTACACCTTC.